This TCR beta chain emerged from a study of molecular identifiers for immune sequencing clone quantification. J lost 0 bases, V lost 3 bases, and 4 bases had no gene match. The CDR3 spans 16 residues. Germline CDR1 and CDR2: SGDLS and YYNGEE. Between roughly 19,000 and 1,100,000 sorted cells, with 10%, 30% or 50% RNA, yielded naive CD8 libraries. A CD8+CD4-CCR7+CD45RA+ gate was used to sort naive CD8 T cells. Notes on the study in general: Effector cells had over 99% of their molecules in clones above 20 RNA copies, while naive cells had under 1%.

TCRdb called the PCR reads again in MiXCR, with one record for every CDR3 protein. The data contain 350,000 or so distinct CDR3 sequences, about 20% of them singletons. This clonotype came up many times. Its antigen is not identified. This chain connects TRBV9 to TRBJ2-3, with 10 positions matching TRBD2. Material for sequencing was naive CD8+ T cells from blood, with Jurkat cell RNA spiked in. Subset given: FACS-sorted CD8+CD4-CCR7+CD45RA+ naive T cells. This sequence originates from a human donor in good health. Some libraries in this study had Jurkat cell RNA spiked in. As DNA, the CDR3 is TGTGCCAGCAGCGGGGCTAGCGGGGGTAGCACAGATACGCAGTATTTT. Amino acid sequence: CASSGASGGSTDTQYF. The full variable domain, its missing parts supplied by reference TRBV9 and TRBJ2-3, is DSGVTQTPKHLITATGQRVTLRCSPRSGDLSVYWYQQSLDQGLQFLIQYYNGEERAKGNILERFSAQQFPDLHSELNLSSLELGDSALYFCASSGASGGSTDTQYFGPGTRLTVL.